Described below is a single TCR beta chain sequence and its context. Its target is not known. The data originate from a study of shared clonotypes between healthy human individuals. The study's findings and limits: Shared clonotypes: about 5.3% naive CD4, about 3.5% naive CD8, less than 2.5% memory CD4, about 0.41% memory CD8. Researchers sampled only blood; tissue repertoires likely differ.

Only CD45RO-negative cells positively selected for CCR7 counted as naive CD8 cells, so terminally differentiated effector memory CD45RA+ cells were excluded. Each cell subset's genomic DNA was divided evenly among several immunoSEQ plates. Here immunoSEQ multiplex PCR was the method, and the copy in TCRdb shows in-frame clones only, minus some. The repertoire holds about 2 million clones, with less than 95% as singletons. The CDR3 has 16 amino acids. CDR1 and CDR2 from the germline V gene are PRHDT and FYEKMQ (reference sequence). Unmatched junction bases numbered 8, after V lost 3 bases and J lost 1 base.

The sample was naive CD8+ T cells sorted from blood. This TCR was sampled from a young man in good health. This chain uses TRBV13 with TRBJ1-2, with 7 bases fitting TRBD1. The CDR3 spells CASSFRDSEINYGYTF. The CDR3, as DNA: TGTGCCAGCAGCTTCCGGGACAGTGAGATTAACTATGGCTACACCTTC.